Below, one TCR beta chain is given with its context. This sample was taken from a study of T cells after yellow fever vaccination. MiXCR, run by TCRdb on the 5' RACE reads, gives a single entry per CDR3 protein. The table records hundreds of thousands of distinct CDR3 sequences, roughly 13% of them present only once. Trimming removed 6 bases from V and 10 bases from J; junction bases left unmatched: 9. CDR3 size: 13 residues. Germline CDR1 SQVTM, CDR2 ANQGSEA. This TCR came from a man aged 25-40 years who received the YFV17D yellow fever vaccine. Sequenced material: PBMCs, taken on the day of the yellow fever booster vaccination. The chain combines TRBV29-1 with TRBJ2-1, with TRBD2 matching over 10 bases. The CDR3 is CSVGHKAGGEQFF. The CDR3 coding sequence is TGCAGCGTGGGTCACAAAGCGGGAGGGGAGCAGTTCTTC.